A single T cell receptor (beta chain) is shown here with its context. Its specificity is unknown. Deletions cut 8 bases from V and 2 bases from J, with 13 bases between. The CDR3 spans 15 residues. The germline gives CDR1 MNHEY, CDR2 SMNVEV (reference sequence). The sample belongs to a study of CD8+ T cells in alopecia areata. Study outcomes and limitations: Normal scalp showed lower clonality than lesional scalp, especially alopecia totalis/universalis.

The sequencing template was cDNA reverse transcribed from extracted RNA. Data came from immunoSEQ multiplex PCR; TCRdb stores just in-frame clones and leaves some out. The sample consists of 150,000 to 200,000 clones, about 47% of them appearing once. Treatment of the sample: oral pan-JAK inhibitor, 5-10 mg twice daily. The sample was CD8+ T cells sorted from blood, taken around week 53, from a patient treated with tofacitinib. The chain uses TRBV27 and TRBJ2-6; D could derive from TRBD1 or TRBD2 (5 bases each). The sequence came from a human donor with alopecia areata. CDR3 region: CASHPVGAGANVLTF. In nucleotides, the CDR3 is TGTGCCAGCCACCCGGTGGGGGCTGGGGCCAACGTCCTGACTTTC.